This T cell receptor beta chain was found in a study of beta chain features in type 1 diabetes (dated by TCRdb to 2017 to 2018). With respect to the entire study: Patients and healthy donors did not differ in mean age, gender distribution, total cell number or subset yield. A total of about 99,000,000 sorted cells were examined across all samples, and RNA yield correlated strongly with the number of cells per subset. In the study, TCRB repertoires of sorted circulating CD4+ T cell subsets from recently diagnosed type 1 diabetes patients were compared with those of matched healthy donors. Regulatory and stem cell-like memory subsets were obtained from only 8 patients and roughly 8 healthy donors, while naive and central memory subsets were obtained from all 28 donors. Results and caveats for the whole study, not just this receptor: Only small numbers of individuals were included in the HLA sub-analyses, which left unresolved whether HLA type had any influence on TCRB rearrangement. Because cDNA rather than genomic DNA was sequenced, highly expressing activated cells could have been over-represented, although no difference in activation and CD3 levels was found between groups. Fewer insertions and more nucleotide deletions at VDJ recombination sites were observed in patients with type 1 diabetes, implying thymic rearrangement abnormalities. Naive, central memory and regulatory TCRB repertoires appeared to be more similar among patients than among healthy donors. Shorter templates might have been favored by PCR, but patient and control samples were amplified and corrected together, so both groups would have been affected equally by any skew. In all four CD4+ subsets, TCRB CDR3 length was moderately but significantly shorter in type 1 diabetes patients.

As to this clone: Its antigen is not yet known. There are no base qualities to consult, and no much larger clone falls within one base.

As encoded in the germline V gene, CDR1 is MDHEN while CDR2 is SYDVKM. The CDR3 covers 14 residues, taking in both the cysteine and the phenylalanine. Only CDR3 DNA is held: 42 bases, read in frame from base 1. V is shortened by 5 bases, J by 6 bases, and the region joining them spans 16 bases. Each donor gave one peripheral blood draw, averaging approximately 120 mL, which was collected into heparinised tubes. Naive, central memory, regulatory and stem cell-like memory CD4+ T cells were sorted on a BD FACSAria II using a panel including CD45RO, CCR7, CD25, CD127, CD95 and CD27. All sorted populations exceeded 98% purity. PBMCs were separated immediately by Lymphoprep density gradient centrifugation and were stained directly, without being cultured. To minimize batch effects, samples were stained and sorted in pairs, one healthy donor with one patient per experiment. All of the isolated RNA was reverse transcribed with the High Capacity cDNA Reverse Transcription Kit, so expressed TCRB transcripts were sequenced. Survey-depth immunoSEQ sequencing was performed on stem cell-like memory T cell samples, with an average of about 1 million total reads per sample. Sorted cells were lysed in RLT buffer and RNA was extracted with DNase-treated RNeasy Micro or Mini kits, depending on cell number. To prevent cross-contamination, each cell subset was processed individually, whereas patient and healthy donor samples were processed jointly. Using the immunoSEQ multiplex PCR, TCRB sequences were amplified from cDNA into 87-bp fragments spanning the CDR3 region. Sequencing of the amplicons was performed on the Illumina HiSeq platform. The authors' analysis ran thus. PCR bias was corrected computationally using synthetic template baselines, and reads within Hamming distance 2 were collapsed, with unmergeable singletons discarded. Reads were aligned against IMGT so that V, D and J genes, CDR3 length and insertions or deletions at six rearrangement sites could be assigned. Within each subset, clonotype counts were normalized to the number of sorted cells before true diversity and Gini coefficients were calculated with the tcR R package. The overlap coefficient, calculated on TCRB nucleotide sequences, was used to measure repertoire sharing. TCRdb's version of the immuneACCESS table is confined to in-frame rearrangements and falls short of the full clone set. An unresolved V gene accounts for under half of the shortfall where checked; the remainder is of unknown origin. The V and J calls and clone size come from that table; D and trimming were worked out from the DNA. The sample has about 23,000 clones on record, more than 45% of them singletons. The top ten clonotypes cover around 0.4% of the sample.

The TCR originated in a man between 18 and 29 years old with type 1 diabetes. The rearrangement joined TRBV28 to TRBJ1-2; TRBD1 might be the D gene, on 5 matching bases. Sequenced sample: stem cell memory CD4+ T cells from blood. The label giving this sample's cell subset or site can be read as: stem cell-like memory CD4+ T cells. The CDR3: CASSAGGRTDGYTF. The DNA reads TGTGCCAGCAGTGCGGGGGGTCGGACTGATGGCTACACCTTC.